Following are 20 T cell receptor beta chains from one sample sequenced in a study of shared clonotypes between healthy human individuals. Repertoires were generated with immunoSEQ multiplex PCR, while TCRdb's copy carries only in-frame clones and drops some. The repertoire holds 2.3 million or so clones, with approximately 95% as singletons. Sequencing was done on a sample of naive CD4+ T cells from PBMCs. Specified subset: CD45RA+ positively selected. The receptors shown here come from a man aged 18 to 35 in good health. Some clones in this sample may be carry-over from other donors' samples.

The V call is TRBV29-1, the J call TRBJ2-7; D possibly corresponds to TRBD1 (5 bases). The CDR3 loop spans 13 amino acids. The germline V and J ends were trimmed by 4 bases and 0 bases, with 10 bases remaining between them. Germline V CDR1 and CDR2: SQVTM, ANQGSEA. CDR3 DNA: TGCAGCGTTGTAGGGGCGAGCTCCTACGAGCAGTACTTC. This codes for CSVVGASSYEQYF.

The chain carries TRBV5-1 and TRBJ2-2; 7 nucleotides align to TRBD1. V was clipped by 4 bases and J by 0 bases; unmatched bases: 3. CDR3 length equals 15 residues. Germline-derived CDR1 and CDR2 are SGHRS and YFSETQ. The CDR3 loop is CASSGGQSNTGELFF. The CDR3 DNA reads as TGCGCCAGCAGCGGGGGACAGTCGAACACCGGGGAGCTGTTTTTT.

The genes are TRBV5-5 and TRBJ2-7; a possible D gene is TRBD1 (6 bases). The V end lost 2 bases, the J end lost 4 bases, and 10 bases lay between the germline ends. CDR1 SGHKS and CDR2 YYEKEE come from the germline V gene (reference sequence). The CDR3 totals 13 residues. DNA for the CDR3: TGTGCCAGCAGCTTTTACAGGGAGTACGAGCAGTACTTC. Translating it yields CASSFYREYEQYF.

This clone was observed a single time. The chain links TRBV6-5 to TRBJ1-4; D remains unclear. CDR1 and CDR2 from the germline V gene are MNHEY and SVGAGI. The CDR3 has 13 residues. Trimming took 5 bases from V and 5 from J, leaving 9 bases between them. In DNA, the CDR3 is TGTGCCAGCAGTCGGCAGGCGAATGAAAAACTGTTTTTT. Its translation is CASSRQANEKLFF.

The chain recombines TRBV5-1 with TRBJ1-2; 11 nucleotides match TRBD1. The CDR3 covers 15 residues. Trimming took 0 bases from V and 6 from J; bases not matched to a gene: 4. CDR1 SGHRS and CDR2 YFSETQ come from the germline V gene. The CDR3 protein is CASSLERTGGDGYTF. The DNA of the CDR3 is TGCGCCAGCAGCTTGGAAAGGACAGGGGGCGATGGCTACACCTTC.

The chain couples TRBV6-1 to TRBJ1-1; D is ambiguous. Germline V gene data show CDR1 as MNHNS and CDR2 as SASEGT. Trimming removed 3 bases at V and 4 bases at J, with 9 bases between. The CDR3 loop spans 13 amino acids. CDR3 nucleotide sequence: TGTGCCAGCAGTGATTTCTGGGCCACTGAAGCTTTCTTT. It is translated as CASSDFWATEAFF.

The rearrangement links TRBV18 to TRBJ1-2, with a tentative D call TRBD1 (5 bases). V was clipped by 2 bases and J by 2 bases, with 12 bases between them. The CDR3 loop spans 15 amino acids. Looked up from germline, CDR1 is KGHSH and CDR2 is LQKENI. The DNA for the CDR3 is TGTGCCAGCTCACCAAGTTCGGACATGAACTATGGCTACACCTTC. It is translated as CASSPSSDMNYGYTF. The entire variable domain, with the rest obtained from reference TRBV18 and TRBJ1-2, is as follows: NAGVMQNPRHLVRRRGQEARLRCSPMKGHSHVYWYRQLPEEGLKFMVYLQKENIIDESGMPKERFSAEFPKEGPSILRIQQVVRGDSAAYFCASSPSSDMNYGYTFGSGTRLTVV.

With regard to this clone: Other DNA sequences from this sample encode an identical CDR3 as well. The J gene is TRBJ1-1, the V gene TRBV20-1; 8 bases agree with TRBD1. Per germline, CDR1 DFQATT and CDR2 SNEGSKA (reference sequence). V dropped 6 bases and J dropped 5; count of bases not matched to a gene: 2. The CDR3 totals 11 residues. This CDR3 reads CSANRGTEAFF. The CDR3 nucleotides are TGCAGTGCCAACAGGGGGACTGAAGCTTTCTTT.

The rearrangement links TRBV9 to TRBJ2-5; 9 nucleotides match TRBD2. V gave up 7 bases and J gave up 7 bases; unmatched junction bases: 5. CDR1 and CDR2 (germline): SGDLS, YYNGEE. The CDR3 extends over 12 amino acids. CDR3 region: CASQGTSRTQYF. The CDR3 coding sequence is TGTGCCAGCCAGGGGACTAGCCGGACCCAGTACTTC.

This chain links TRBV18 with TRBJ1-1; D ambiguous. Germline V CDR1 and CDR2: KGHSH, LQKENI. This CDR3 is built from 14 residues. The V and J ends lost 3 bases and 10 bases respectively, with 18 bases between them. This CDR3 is CASSPTSSSHAAFF. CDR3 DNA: TGTGCCAGCTCACCGACCTCGTCCAGTCACGCAGCTTTCTTT. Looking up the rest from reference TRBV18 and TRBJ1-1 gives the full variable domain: NAGVMQNPRHLVRRRGQEARLRCSPMKGHSHVYWYRQLPEEGLKFMVYLQKENIIDESGMPKERFSAEFPKEGPSILRIQQVVRGDSAAYFCASSPTSSSHAAFFGQGTRLTVV.

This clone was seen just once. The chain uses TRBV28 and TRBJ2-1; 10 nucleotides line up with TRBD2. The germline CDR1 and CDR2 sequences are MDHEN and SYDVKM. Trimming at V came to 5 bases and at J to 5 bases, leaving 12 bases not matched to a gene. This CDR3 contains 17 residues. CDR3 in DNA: TGTGCCAGCAGTCCCCTTGGTGCGGGACTAGCGAACAATGAGCAGTTCTTC. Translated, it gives CASSPLGAGLANNEQFF.

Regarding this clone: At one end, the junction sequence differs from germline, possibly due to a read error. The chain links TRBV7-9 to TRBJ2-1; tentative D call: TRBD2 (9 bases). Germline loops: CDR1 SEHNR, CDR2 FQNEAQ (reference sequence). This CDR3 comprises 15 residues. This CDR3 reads CASSSGQGAAGGSLF. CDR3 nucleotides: TGTGCCAGCAGCTCCGGTCAGGGGGCCGCGGGAGGGTCGCTCTTC.

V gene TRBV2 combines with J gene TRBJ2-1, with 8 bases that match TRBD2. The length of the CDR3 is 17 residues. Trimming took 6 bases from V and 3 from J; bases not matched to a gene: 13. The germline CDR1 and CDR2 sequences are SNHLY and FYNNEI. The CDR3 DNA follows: TGTGCCAGCAGCCAGACAGGACTAGCTGCCAACTACAATGAGCAGTTCTTC. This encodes CASSQTGLAANYNEQFF. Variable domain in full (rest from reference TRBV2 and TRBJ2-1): EPEVTQTPSHQVTQMGQEVILRCVPISNHLYFYWYRQILGQKVEFLVSFYNNEISEKSEIFDDQFSVERPDGSNFTLKIRSTKLEDSAMYFCASSQTGLAANYNEQFFGPGTRLTVL.

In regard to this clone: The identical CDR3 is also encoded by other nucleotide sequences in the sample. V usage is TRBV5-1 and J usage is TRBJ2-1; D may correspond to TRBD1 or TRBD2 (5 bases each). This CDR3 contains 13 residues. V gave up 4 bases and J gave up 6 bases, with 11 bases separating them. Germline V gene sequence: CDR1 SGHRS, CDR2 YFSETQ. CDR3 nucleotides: TGCGCCAGCAGCCCGGCTGGGGGCAATGAGCAGTTCTTC. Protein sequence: CASSPAGGNEQFF.

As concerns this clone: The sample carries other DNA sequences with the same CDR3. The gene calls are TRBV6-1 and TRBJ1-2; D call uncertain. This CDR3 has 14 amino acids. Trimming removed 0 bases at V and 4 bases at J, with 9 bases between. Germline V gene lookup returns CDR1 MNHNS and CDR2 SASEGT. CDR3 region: CASSEAGRSYGYTF. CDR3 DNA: TGTGCCAGCAGTGAAGCGGGCAGGAGCTATGGCTACACCTTC.

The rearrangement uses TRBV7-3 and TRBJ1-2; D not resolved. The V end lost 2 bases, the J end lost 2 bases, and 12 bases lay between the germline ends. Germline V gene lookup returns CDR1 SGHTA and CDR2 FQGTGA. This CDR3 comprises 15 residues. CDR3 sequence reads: CASSLSPDGNYGYTF. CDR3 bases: TGTGCCAGCAGCTTATCCCCTGACGGAAACTATGGCTACACCTTC.

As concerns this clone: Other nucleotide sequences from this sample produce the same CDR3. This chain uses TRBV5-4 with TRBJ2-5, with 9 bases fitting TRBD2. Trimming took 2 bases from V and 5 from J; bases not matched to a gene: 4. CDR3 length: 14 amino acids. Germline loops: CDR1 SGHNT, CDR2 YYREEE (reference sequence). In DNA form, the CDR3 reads TGTGCCAGCAGCTTAGGACTAGCGCAGGAGACCCAGTACTTC. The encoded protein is CASSLGLAQETQYF.

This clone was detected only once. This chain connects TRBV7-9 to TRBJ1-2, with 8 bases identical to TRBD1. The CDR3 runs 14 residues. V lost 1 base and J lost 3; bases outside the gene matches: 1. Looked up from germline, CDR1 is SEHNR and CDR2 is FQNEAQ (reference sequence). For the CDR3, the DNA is TGTGCCAGCAGCTTAGGGACAGGGTACTATGGCTACACCTTC. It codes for CASSLGTGYYGYTF.

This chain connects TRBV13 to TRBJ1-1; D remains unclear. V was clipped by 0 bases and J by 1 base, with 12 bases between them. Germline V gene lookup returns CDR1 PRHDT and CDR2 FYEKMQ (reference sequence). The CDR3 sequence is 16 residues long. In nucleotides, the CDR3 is TGTGCCAGCAGCTTAGGCCCTCGGGGAGGGAACACTGAAGCTTTCTTT. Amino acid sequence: CASSLGPRGGNTEAFF.

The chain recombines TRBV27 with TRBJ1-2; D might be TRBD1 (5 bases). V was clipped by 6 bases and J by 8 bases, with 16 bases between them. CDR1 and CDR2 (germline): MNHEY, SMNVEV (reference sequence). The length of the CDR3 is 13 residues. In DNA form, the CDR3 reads TGTGCCAGCAGCTCAATTCAGGGTGGCGGCTACACCTTC. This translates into CASSSIQGGGYTF.